Listed here are 18 T cell receptor beta chains from one sample, sequenced in a study of blood T cell repertoires in COVID-19. Some clones are missing from TCRdb's copy, which holds only in-frame ones; the method was immunoSEQ multiplex PCR. The sample has some 120,000 clones, about four fifths seen once. The sequenced material came from peripheral blood. Every receptor here comes from a woman aged 60-75 years with acute or convalescent COVID-19.

V gene TRBV18 combines with J gene TRBJ1-1; possibly TRBD1 for D (5 bases). The CDR3 contains 12 residues. V gave up 2 bases and J gave up 8 bases, with 9 bases separating them. CDR1 is KGHSH and CDR2 is LQKENI in the germline V gene. This CDR3 is CASSPGNREAFF. In nucleotides, the CDR3 is TGTGCCAGCTCACCAGGGAACAGGGAAGCTTTCTTT. Full variable domain (outside the CDR3, taken from reference TRBV18 and TRBJ1-1): NAGVMQNPRHLVRRRGQEARLRCSPMKGHSHVYWYRQLPEEGLKFMVYLQKENIIDESGMPKERFSAEFPKEGPSILRIQQVVRGDSAAYFCASSPGNREAFFGQGTRLTVV.

This clone appeared once. J is TRBJ1-2 and V is TRBV19, with TRBD1 matching 7 bases. The CDR3 contains 13 residues. V lost 6 bases and J lost 1; bases outside the gene matches: 2. Looked up from germline, CDR1 is LNHDA and CDR2 is SQIVND (reference sequence). CDR3 DNA sequence: TGTGCCAGTAGCCGACAGGGTAACTATGGCTACACCTTC. Translating gives CASSRQGNYGYTF.

V is TRBV18 and J is TRBJ1-1, with a possible D match to TRBD1 (5 bases). V was cut by 1 base and J by 0 bases, with 9 bases left in between. The CDR3 covers 15 residues. The germline V gene encodes CDR1 KGHSH and CDR2 LQKENI. For the CDR3, the DNA is TGTGCCAGCTCACCACTAAGGGGCGTGAACACTGAAGCTTTCTTT. Its protein is CASSPLRGVNTEAFF.

To note about this clone: A junction end diverges from the germline sequence, so it may reflect a read error. The CDR3 DNA reads TGTGTCAGCAGCCCTGCAGCGGGGGGCTACAATGAGCAGTTCTTC. It codes for CVSSPAAGGYNEQFF. This sequence joins TRBV7-3 and TRBJ2-1; 9 positions match TRBD2. Germline V gene data show CDR1 as SGHTA and CDR2 as FQGTGA. The CDR3 has 15 residues.

This clone turned up a few times. The J gene is TRBJ2-2, the V gene TRBV11-2; D not resolved. Trimming shortened V by 5 bases and J by 1 base, and 8 bases separated the two germline ends. Germline V gene lookup returns CDR1 SGHAT and CDR2 FQNNGV. The CDR3 has 14 amino acids. The CDR3, as DNA: TGTGCCAGCAGCCCAGACTGGAACACCGGGGAGCTGTTTTTT. Translated, it gives CASSPDWNTGELFF.

The chain links TRBV11-2 to TRBJ1-1; D is unresolved. Germline CDR1 is SGHAT and CDR2 is FQNNGV. This CDR3 is built from 15 residues. V shed 1 base and J shed 1 base, with 10 bases lying between them. DNA of the CDR3: TGTGCCAGCAGCTTAGTCGGTAACAGGAACACTGAAGCTTTCTTT. Encoded protein: CASSLVGNRNTEAFF. The full variable domain, completed using reference TRBV11-2 and TRBJ1-1, is EAGVAQSPRYKIIEKRQSVAFWCNPISGHATLYWYQQILGQGPKLLIQFQNNGVVDDSQLPKDRFSAERLKGVDSTLKIQPAKLEDSAVYLCASSLVGNRNTEAFFGQGTRLTVV.

In its sample, this clone was seen a few times. The V and J genes are TRBV6-5 and TRBJ1-5, with TRBD1 as a possible D gene (5 bases). The CDR3 contains 14 residues. Per the germline V gene, CDR1 is MNHEY and CDR2 is SVGAGI. Trimming stripped 7 bases from V and 2 bases from J, with 12 bases between. The chain's CDR3 is CASTGGRRNQPQHF. CDR3 DNA: TGTGCCAGCACCGGGGGACGTCGCAATCAGCCCCAGCATTTT.

This chain joins TRBV5-1 and TRBJ1-6; D gene ambiguous. The CDR3 is made up of 14 amino acids. The germline V gene has CDR1 SGHRS and CDR2 YFSETQ. Trimming removed 2 bases from V and 8 bases from J, with 11 bases in between. This CDR3 is CASSFAGDDSPLHF. CDR3 coding DNA: TGCGCCAGCAGCTTCGCAGGCGACGATTCACCCCTCCACTTT. Supplemented by reference TRBV5-1 and TRBJ1-6, the full variable domain reads KAGVTQTPRYLIKTRGQQVTLSCSPISGHRSVSWYQQTPGQGLQFLFEYFSETQRNKGNFPGRFSGRQFSNSRSEMNVSTLELGDSALYLCASSFAGDDSPLHFGNGTRLTVT.

This sequence joins TRBV19 and TRBJ2-1; D may be TRBD1 (6 bases). V was clipped by 2 bases and J by 8 bases, with 16 bases between them. The CDR3 spans 15 residues. CDR1 LNHDA and CDR2 SQIVND come from the germline V gene (reference sequence). CDR3 coding DNA: TGTGCCAGTAGTATAATCTTAGGGGGTTGGGATGAGCAGTTCTTC. Its translation: CASSIILGGWDEQFF.

The rearrangement uses TRBV25-1 and TRBJ2-1; D may be TRBD1 (5 bases). V dropped 2 bases and J dropped 8 bases, with 13 bases sitting between them. CDR3 size: 14 residues. The germline gives CDR1 MGHDK, CDR2 SYGVNS. CDR3 bases: TGTGCCAGCAGTGAAGGGTATTGGGGCGATGAGCAGTTCTTC. Encoded protein: CASSEGYWGDEQFF.

The V and J genes are TRBV18 and TRBJ1-2; D call uncertain. Trimming cost V 0 bases and J 2 bases, with 13 bases left between them. The CDR3 has 16 amino acids. From germline, CDR1 is KGHSH and CDR2 LQKENI. The CDR3 loop is CASSPPGMRGNYGYTF. The CDR3 DNA reads as TGTGCCAGCTCACCACCGGGTATGCGCGGAAACTATGGCTACACCTTC.

This clone appeared once. Other DNA sequences in this specimen translate into the identical CDR3. The genes are TRBV9 and TRBJ1-2, with D unresolved. Germline V gene sequence: CDR1 SGDLS, CDR2 YYNGEE. Trimming stripped 0 bases from V and 5 bases from J, with 5 bases between. The CDR3 is 12 amino acids. CDR3 nucleotide sequence: TGTGCCAGCAGCGTAGGAGGTTATGGCTACACCTTC. Encoded protein: CASSVGGYGYTF.

The chain uses TRBV11-3 and TRBJ2-2; weak D call: TRBD1 (5 bases). This CDR3 region has 14 residues. Germline-derived CDR1 and CDR2 are SGHNT and YENEEA. V lost 4 bases and J 3 bases, leaving 9 bases between the germline ends. The CDR3 DNA is TGTGCCAGCAGCTCCGGACAATACACCGGGGAGCTGTTTTTT. Protein product: CASSSGQYTGELFF.

The chain uses TRBV7-9 and TRBJ1-1, with 7 bases matching TRBD1. Germline V gives CDR1 SEHNR, CDR2 FQNEAQ (reference sequence). Losses at the gene ends were 5 bases for V and 3 bases for J; bases not matched to a gene: 6. This CDR3 spans 14 amino acids. The CDR3 region is CASSTRQGDTEAFF. Written as DNA, the CDR3 is TGTGCCAGCAGCACCCGACAGGGTGACACTGAAGCTTTCTTT.

The chain combines TRBV27 with TRBJ1-2; maybe TRBD1 (6 bases). Germline values: CDR1 MNHEY, CDR2 SMNVEV (reference sequence). V lost 3 bases and J lost 7, with 18 bases in between. CDR3 length: 15 residues. DNA for the CDR3: TGTGCCAGCAGTTTCGGGGTAGGGGGTTCGCGTGGCTACACCTTC. Translated, it gives CASSFGVGGSRGYTF.

This clone was counted once. This chain connects TRBV14 to TRBJ1-5; D uncertain. There are 13 residues in the CDR3. CDR1 is SGHDN, CDR2 FVKESK, per germline. V was trimmed by 5 bases and J by 2 bases, leaving 7 bases between them. The CDR3 sequence: CASSVSGNQPQHF. CDR3 bases: TGTGCCAGCAGCGTCTCAGGCAATCAGCCCCAGCATTTT.

This chain joins TRBV11-2 and TRBJ2-3; TRBD2 matches 9 bases. V trimming: 6 bases; J trimming: 4 bases; junction bases outside the gene matches: 5. CDR1 is SGHAT and CDR2 is FQNNGV in the germline V gene. This CDR3 spans 14 amino acids. Here the CDR3 reads CASRRGGASDTQYF. The DNA of the CDR3 is TGTGCCAGCAGACGCGGGGGGGCGTCAGATACGCAGTATTTT.

Only a few counts were recorded for this clone. The J gene is TRBJ1-2, the V gene TRBV7-2; D is unresolved. The CDR3 has 13 residues. Germline-derived CDR1 and CDR2 are SGHTA and FQGNSA. V was clipped by 1 base and J by 7 bases, with 10 bases between them. CDR3 nucleotides: TGTGCCAGCAGCTTAGACAACCTTGCTGGCTACACCTTC. Protein product: CASSLDNLAGYTF.